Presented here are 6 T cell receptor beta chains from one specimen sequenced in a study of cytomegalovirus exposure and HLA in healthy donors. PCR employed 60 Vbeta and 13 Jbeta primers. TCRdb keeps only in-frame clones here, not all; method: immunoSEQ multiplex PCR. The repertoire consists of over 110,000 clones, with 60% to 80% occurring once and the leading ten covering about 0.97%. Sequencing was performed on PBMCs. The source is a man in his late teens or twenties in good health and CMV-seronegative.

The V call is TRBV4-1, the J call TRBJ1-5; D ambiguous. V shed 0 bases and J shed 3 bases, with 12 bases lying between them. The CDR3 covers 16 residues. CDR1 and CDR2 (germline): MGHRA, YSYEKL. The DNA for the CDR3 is TGCGCCAGCAGCCAAGATCCAGGAGGGTACAATCAGCCCCAGCATTTT. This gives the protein CASSQDPGGYNQPQHF.

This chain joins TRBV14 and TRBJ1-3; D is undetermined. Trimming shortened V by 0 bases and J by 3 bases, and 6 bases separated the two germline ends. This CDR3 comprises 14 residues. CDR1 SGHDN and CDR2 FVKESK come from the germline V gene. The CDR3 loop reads CASSQDRSGNTIYF. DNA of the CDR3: TGTGCCAGCAGCCAAGATCGGAGTGGAAACACCATATATTTT.

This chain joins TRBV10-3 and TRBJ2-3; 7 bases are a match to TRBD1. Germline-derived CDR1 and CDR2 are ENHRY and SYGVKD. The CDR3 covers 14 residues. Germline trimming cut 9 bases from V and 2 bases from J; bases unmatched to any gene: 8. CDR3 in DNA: TGTGCCATTCGCCCCGGGACAGACACAGATACGCAGTATTTT. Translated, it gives CAIRPGTDTDTQYF.

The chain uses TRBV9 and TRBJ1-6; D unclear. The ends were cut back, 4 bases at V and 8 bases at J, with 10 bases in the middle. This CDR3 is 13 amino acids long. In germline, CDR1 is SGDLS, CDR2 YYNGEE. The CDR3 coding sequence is TGTGCCAGCAGCCTCCAGGCAGATTCACCCCTCCACTTT. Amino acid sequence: CASSLQADSPLHF.

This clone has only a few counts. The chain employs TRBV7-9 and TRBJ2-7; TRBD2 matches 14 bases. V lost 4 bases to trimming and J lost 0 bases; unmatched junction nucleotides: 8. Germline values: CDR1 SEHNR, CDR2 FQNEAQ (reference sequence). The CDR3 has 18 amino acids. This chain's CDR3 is CASSYTGLAGADSYEQYF. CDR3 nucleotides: TGTGCCAGCAGCTATACGGGACTAGCGGGGGCAGACTCCTACGAGCAGTACTTC.

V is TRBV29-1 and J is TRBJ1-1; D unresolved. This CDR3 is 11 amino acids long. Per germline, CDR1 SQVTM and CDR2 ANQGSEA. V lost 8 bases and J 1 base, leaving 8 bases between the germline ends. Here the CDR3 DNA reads TGCAGCACAATACGGAACACTGAAGCTTTCTTT. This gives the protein CSTIRNTEAFF.